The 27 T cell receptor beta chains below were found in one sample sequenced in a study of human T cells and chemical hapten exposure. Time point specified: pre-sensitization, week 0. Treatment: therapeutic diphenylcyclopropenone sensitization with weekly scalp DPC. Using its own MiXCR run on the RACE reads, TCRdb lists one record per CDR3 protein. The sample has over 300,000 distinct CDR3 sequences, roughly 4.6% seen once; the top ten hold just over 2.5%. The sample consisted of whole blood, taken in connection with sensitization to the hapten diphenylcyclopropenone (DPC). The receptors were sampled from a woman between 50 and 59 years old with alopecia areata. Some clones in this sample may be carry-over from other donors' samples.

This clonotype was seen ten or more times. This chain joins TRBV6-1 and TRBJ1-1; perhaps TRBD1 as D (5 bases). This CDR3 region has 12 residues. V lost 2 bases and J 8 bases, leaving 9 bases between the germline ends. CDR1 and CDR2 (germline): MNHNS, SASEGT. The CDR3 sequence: CASSEIGQEAFF. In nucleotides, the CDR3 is TGTGCCAGCAGTGAAATAGGACAAGAAGCTTTCTTT.

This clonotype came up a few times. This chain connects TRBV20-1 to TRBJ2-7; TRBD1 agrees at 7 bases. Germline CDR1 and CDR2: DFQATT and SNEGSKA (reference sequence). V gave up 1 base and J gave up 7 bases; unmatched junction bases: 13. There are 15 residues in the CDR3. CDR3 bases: TGCAGTGCTAGAGGTTACGGGACAGCTATACTAGAGCAGTACTTC. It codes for CSARGYGTAILEQYF.

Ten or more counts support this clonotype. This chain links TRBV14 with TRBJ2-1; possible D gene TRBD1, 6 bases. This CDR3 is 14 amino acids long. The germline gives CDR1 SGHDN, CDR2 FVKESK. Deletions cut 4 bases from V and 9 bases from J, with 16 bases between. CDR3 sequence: CASSLEQGFGEQFF. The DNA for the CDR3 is TGTGCCAGCAGCCTGGAACAGGGCTTCGGTGAGCAGTTCTTC. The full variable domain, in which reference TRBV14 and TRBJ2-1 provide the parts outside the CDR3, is EAGVTQFPSHSVIEKGQTVTLRCDPISGHDNLYWYRRVMGKEIKFLLHFVKESKQDESGMPNNRFLAERTGGTYSTLKVQPAELEDSGVYFCASSLEQGFGEQFFGPGTRLTVL.

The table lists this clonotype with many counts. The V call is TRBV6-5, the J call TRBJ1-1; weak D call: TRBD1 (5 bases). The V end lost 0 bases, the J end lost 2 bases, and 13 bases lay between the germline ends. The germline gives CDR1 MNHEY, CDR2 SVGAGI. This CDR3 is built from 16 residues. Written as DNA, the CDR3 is TGTGCCAGCAGTTACTCAGGGGTAGGGGAAAACACTGAAGCTTTCTTT. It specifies CASSYSGVGENTEAFF.

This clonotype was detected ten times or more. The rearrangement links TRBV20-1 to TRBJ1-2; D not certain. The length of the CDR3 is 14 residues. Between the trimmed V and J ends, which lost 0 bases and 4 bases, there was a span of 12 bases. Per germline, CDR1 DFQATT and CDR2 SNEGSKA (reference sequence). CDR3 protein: CSARDQGSLYGYTF. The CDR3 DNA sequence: TGCAGTGCTAGAGATCAAGGGTCCCTCTATGGCTACACCTTC.

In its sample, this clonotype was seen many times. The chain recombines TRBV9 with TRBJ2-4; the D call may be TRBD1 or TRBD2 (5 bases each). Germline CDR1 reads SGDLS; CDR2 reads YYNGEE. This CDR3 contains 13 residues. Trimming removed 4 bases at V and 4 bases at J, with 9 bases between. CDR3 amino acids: CASSRDLKNIQYF. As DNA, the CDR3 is TGTGCCAGCAGCCGGGACCTTAAAAACATTCAGTACTTC.

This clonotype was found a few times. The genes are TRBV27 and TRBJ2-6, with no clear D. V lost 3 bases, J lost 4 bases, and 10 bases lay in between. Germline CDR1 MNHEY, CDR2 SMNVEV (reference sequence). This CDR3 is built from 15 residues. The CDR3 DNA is TGTGCCAGCAGTTTCGTTCCGCCGGGGGCCAACGTCCTGACTTTC. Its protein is CASSFVPPGANVLTF.

The CDR3 is CSVRGVWEFF. The CDR3 DNA follows: TGCAGCGTGCGAGGGGTCTGGGAGTTCTTC. The chain combines TRBV29-1 with TRBJ2-1; D tentatively fits TRBD1 or TRBD2 (5 bases each). Trimming pared 6 bases from V and 14 bases from J, leaving 14 bases between. The CDR3 contains 10 residues. Germline loops: CDR1 SQVTM, CDR2 ANQGSEA.

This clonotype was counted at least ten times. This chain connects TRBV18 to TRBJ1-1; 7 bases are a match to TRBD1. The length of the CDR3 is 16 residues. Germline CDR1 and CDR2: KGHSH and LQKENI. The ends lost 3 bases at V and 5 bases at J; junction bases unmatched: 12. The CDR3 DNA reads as TGTGCCAGCTCACCTCAAACAGGGGTAGGAGGGACTGAAGCTTTCTTT. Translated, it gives CASSPQTGVGGTEAFF.

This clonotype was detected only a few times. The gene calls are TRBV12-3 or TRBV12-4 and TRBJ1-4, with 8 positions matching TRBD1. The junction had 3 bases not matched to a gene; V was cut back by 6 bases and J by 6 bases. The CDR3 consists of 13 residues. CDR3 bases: TGTGCCAGCAGGGACAGGGCATATGAAAAACTGTTTTTT. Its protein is CASRDRAYEKLFF.

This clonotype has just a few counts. The CDR3 DNA follows: TGTGCCAGCAGTTACAGCCGGGGCGCTGGCACTGAAGCTTTCTTT. Protein product: CASSYSRGAGTEAFF. The V call is TRBV6-5, the J call TRBJ1-1; maybe TRBD1 (5 bases). CDR3 length: 15 amino acids. Deletions cut 2 bases from V and 4 bases from J, with 14 bases between. The V gene's germline CDR1 is MNHEY and CDR2 SVGAGI.

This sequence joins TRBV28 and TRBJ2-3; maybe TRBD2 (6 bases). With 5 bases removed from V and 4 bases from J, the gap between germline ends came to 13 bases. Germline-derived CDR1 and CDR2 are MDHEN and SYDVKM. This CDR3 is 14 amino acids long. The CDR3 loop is CASSPSVRADTQYF. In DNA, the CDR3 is TGTGCCAGCAGTCCTAGCGTGAGGGCAGATACGCAGTATTTT.

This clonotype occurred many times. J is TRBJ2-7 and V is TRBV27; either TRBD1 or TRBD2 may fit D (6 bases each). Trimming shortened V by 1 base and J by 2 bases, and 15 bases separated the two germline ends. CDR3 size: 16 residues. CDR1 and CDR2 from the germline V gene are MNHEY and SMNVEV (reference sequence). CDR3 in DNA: TGTGCCAGCAGTTTATGGGTTCCGGGGGCCCCCTACGAGCAGTACTTC. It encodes CASSLWVPGAPYEQYF.

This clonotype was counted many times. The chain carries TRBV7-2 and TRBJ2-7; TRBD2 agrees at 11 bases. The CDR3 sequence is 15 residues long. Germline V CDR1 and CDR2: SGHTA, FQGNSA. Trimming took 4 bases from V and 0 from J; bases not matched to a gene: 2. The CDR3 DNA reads TGTGCCAGCAGCTCTAGCGGGAGGCGCTCCTACGAGCAGTACTTC. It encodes CASSSSGRRSYEQYF.

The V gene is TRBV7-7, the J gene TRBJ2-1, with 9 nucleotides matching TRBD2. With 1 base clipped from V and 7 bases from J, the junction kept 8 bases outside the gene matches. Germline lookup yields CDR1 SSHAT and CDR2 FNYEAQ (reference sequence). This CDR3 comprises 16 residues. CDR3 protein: CASSLDSGGSTNEQFF. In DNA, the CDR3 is TGTGCCAGCAGCTTAGACAGCGGGGGGTCGACGAATGAGCAGTTCTTC.

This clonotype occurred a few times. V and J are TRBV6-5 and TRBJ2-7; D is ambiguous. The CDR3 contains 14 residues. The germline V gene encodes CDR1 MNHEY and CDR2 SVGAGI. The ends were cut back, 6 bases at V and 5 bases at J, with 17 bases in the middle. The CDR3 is CASSQVQVQDEQYF. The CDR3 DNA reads TGTGCCAGCAGCCAGGTGCAGGTTCAGGACGAGCAGTACTTC.

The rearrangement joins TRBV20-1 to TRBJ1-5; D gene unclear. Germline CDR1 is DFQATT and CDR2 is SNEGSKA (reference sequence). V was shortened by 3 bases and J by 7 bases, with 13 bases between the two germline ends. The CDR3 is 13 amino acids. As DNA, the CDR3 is TGCAGTGCTAGCTGGGCCGGAGGGCAGCCCCAGCATTTT. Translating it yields CSASWAGGQPQHF.

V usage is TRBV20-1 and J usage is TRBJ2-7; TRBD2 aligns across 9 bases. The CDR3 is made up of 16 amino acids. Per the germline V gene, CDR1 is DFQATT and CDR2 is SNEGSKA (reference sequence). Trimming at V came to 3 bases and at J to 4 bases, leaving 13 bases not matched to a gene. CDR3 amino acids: CSASRPEGAGGYEQYF. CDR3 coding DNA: TGCAGTGCTAGCCGACCGGAAGGAGCGGGAGGATACGAGCAGTACTTC.

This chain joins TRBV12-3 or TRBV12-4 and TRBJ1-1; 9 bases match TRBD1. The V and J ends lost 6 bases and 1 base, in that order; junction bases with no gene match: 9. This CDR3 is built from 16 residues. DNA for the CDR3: TGTGCCAGCAGCTCAGGACAGGGGCCAGCGAACACTGAAGCTTTCTTT. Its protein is CASSSGQGPANTEAFF.

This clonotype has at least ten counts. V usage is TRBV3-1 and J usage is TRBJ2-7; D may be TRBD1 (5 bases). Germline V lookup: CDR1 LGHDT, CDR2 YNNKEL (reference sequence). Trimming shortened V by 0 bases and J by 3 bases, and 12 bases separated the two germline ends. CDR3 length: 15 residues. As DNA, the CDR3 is TGTGCCAGCAGCCAAGACCAGGGTTTTTTCTACGAGCAGTACTTC. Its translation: CASSQDQGFFYEQYF.

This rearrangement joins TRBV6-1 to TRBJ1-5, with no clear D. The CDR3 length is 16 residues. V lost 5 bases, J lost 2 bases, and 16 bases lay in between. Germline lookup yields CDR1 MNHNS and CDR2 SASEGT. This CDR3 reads CASSNPIGPRNQPQHF. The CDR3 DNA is TGTGCCAGCAGTAATCCCATAGGGCCCCGCAATCAGCCCCAGCATTTT.

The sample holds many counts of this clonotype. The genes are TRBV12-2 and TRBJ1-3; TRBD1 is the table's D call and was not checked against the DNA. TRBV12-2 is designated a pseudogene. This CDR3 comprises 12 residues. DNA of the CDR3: TGTGCATTTCGGGGGACAGCAAACACCATATATTTT. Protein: CAFRGTANTIYF.

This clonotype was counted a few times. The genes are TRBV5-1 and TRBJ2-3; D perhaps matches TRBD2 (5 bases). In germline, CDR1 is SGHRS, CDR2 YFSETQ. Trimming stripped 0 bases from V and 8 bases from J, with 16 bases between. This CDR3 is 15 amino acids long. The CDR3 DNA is TGCGCCAGCAGCTTGGACATAACACTTGCGGGTACGCAGTATTTT. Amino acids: CASSLDITLAGTQYF.

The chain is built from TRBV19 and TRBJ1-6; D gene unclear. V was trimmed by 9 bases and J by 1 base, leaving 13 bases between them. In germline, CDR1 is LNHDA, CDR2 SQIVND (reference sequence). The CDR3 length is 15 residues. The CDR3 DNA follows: TGTGCCAGCATGAAAACCGGGTCCTATAATTCACCCCTCCACTTT. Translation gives CASMKTGSYNSPLHF.

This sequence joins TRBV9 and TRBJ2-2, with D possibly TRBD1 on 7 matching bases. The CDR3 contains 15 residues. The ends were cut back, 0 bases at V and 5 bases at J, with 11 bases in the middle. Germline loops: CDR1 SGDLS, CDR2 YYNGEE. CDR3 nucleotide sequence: TGTGCCAGCAGCGTAGGGGACAGCGGGACCGGGGAGCTGTTTTTT. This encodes CASSVGDSGTGELFF.

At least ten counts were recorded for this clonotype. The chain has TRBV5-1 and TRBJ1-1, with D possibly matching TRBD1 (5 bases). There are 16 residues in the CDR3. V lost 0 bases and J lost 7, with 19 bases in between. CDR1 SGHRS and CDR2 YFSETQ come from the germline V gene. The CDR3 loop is CASSLALGVLGNEAFF. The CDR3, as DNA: TGCGCCAGCAGCTTGGCTCTGGGGGTCCTGGGGAATGAAGCTTTCTTT.

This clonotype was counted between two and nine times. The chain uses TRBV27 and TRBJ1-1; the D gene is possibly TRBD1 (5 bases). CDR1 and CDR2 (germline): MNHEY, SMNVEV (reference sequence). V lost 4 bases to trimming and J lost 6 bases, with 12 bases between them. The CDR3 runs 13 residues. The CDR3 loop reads CASSSTRGAEAFF. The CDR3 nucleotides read TGTGCCAGCAGTTCCACACGGGGGGCTGAAGCTTTCTTT.